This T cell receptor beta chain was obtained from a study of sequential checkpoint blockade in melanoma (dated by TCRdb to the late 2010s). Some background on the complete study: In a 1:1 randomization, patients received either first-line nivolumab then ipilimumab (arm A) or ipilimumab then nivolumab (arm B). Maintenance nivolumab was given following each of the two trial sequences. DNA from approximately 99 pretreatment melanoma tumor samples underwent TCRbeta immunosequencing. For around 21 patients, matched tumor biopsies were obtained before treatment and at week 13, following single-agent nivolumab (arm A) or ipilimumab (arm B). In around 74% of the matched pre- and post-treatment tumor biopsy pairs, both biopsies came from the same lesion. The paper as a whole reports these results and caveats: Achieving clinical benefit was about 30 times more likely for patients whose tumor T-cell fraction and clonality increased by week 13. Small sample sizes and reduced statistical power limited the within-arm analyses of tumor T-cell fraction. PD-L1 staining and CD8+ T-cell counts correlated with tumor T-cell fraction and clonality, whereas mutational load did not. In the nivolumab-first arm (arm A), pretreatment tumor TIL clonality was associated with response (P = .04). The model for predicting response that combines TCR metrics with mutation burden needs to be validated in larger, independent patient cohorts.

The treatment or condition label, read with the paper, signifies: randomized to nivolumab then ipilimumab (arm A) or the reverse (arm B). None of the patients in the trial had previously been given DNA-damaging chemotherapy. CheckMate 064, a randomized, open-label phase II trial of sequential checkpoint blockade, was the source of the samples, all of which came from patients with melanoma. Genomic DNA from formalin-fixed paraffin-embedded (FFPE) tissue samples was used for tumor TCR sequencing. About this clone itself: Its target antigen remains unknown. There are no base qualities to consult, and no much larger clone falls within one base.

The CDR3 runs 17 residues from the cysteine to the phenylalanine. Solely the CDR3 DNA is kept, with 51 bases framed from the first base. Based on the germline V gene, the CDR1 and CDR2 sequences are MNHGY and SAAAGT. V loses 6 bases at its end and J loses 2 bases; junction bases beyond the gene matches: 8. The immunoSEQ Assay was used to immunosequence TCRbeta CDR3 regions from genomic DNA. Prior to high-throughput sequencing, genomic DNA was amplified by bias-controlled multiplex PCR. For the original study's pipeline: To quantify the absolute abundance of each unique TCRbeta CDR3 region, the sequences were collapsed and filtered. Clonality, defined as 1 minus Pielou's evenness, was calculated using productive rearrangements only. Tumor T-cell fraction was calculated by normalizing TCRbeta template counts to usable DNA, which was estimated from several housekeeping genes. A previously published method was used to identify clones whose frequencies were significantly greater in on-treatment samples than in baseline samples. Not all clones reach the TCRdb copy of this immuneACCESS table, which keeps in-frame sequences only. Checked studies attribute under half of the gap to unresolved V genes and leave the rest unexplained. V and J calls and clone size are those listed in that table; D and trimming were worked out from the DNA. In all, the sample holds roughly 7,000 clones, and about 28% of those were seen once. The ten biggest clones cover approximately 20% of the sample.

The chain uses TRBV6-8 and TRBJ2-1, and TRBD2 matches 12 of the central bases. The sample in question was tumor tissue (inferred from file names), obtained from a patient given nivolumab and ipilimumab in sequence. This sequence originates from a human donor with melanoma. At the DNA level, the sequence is TGTGCCAGCAGGAAGACTAGCGGGAGCACCACCTACAATGAGCAGTTCTTC. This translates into CASRKTSGSTTYNEQFF.